These T cell receptor beta chains were read from a single sample in a study of shared clonotypes between healthy human individuals. Sequencing used immunoSEQ multiplex PCR; TCRdb keeps in-frame clones, though not all of them. The table has about 2 million clones, about 95% seen once. The sequenced material came from naive CD8+ T cells sorted from blood. The receptors here all came from a man aged 18 to 35 in good health. CDR3s include the opening cysteine and the closing phenylalanine or tryptophan. Fields, in order: D gene, CDR3 length, V gene, clone size, J gene, CDR3 protein, CDR3 DNA. The D gene is left open where the match is weak. Clone size, where shown, is once, few, many, or a class for clones that have expanded.

d_gene: TRBD1
len: 15
v_gene: TRBV4-1
abundance: -
j_gene: TRBJ1-5
CDR3aa: CASSLDTGVSQPQHF
CDR3nt: TGCGCCAGCAGCCTAGATACAGGGGTCTCACAACCCCAGCATTTT

d_gene: TRBD2
len: 17
v_gene: TRBV27
abundance: once
j_gene: TRBJ2-1
CDR3aa: CASSPHSGGFTYNEQFF
CDR3nt: TGTGCCAGCAGTCCTCATAGCGGGGGGTTTACCTACAATGAGCAGTTCTTC

d_gene: TRBD2
len: 18
v_gene: TRBV4-3
abundance: -
j_gene: TRBJ2-7
CDR3aa: CASSQEEGSGRGWYEQYF
CDR3nt: TGCGCCAGCAGCCAAGAGGAAGGTAGCGGGAGGGGTTGGTACGAGCAGTACTTC

d_gene: -
len: 15
v_gene: TRBV7-8
abundance: once
j_gene: TRBJ1-4
CDR3aa: CASSGPGGANEKLFF
CDR3nt: TGTGCCAGCAGCGGACCGGGGGGGGCTAATGAAAAACTGTTTTTT

d_gene: -
len: 14
v_gene: TRBV19
abundance: -
j_gene: TRBJ2-7
CDR3aa: CASSMAATSYEQYF
CDR3nt: TGTGCCAGTAGTATGGCAGCCACCTCCTACGAGCAGTACTTC

d_gene: -
len: 14
v_gene: TRBV28
abundance: -
j_gene: TRBJ1-2
CDR3aa: CASSFDRDTYGYTF
CDR3nt: TGTGCCAGCAGTTTTGACCGGGACACCTATGGCTACACCTTC

d_gene: -
len: 13
v_gene: TRBV10-3
abundance: -
j_gene: TRBJ1-5
CDR3aa: CAISDSDGRPQHF
CDR3nt: TGTGCCATCAGTGACTCGGACGGCCGGCCCCAGCATTTT

d_gene: -
len: 16
v_gene: TRBV13
abundance: -
j_gene: TRBJ1-5
CDR3aa: CASSLGGRMGNQPQHF
CDR3nt: TGTGCCAGCAGCTTAGGAGGCCGAATGGGCAATCAGCCCCAGCATTTT

d_gene: -
len: 15
v_gene: TRBV18
abundance: -
j_gene: TRBJ2-1
CDR3aa: CASSPSSGTYNEQFF
CDR3nt: TGTGCCAGCTCACCATCGAGCGGCACCTACAATGAGCAGTTCTTC

d_gene: -
len: 12
v_gene: TRBV6-6
abundance: -
j_gene: TRBJ2-1
CDR3aa: CASTRDSDEQFF
CDR3nt: TGTGCCAGCACCCGGGATAGCGATGAGCAGTTCTTC

d_gene: -
len: 15
v_gene: TRBV27
abundance: -
j_gene: TRBJ1-2
CDR3aa: CASSLNGLLTYGYTF
CDR3nt: TGTGCCAGCAGTTTAAACGGGCTCCTGACCTATGGCTACACCTTC

d_gene: -
len: 13
v_gene: TRBV9
abundance: -
j_gene: TRBJ2-1
CDR3aa: CASSVPSTNEQFF
CDR3nt: TGTGCCAGCAGCGTTCCCTCGACCAATGAGCAGTTCTTC

d_gene: -
len: 13
v_gene: TRBV6-5
abundance: -
j_gene: TRBJ2-7
CDR3aa: CASTDQATYEQYF
CDR3nt: TGTGCCAGCACGGATCAGGCGACCTACGAGCAGTACTTC

d_gene: -
len: 13
v_gene: TRBV7-9
abundance: -
j_gene: TRBJ1-2
CDR3aa: CASSLERGDGYTF
CDR3nt: TGTGCCAGCAGCTTAGAGCGGGGGGATGGCTACACCTTC

d_gene: -
len: 12
v_gene: TRBV5-4
abundance: -
j_gene: TRBJ2-5
CDR3aa: CASSPWGETQYF
CDR3nt: TGTGCCAGCAGCCCGTGGGGGGAGACCCAGTACTTC

d_gene: -
len: 14
v_gene: TRBV2
abundance: -
j_gene: TRBJ2-7
CDR3aa: CASSYRTVSYEQYF
CDR3nt: TGTGCCAGCAGTTATAGGACAGTCTCCTACGAGCAGTACTTC

d_gene: -
len: 14
v_gene: TRBV6-5
abundance: once
j_gene: TRBJ1-1
CDR3aa: CASSYSEGPFGAFF
CDR3nt: TGTGCCAGCAGTTACTCGGAGGGGCCCTTCGGAGCTTTCTTT

d_gene: -
len: 12
v_gene: TRBV27
abundance: -
j_gene: TRBJ2-2
CDR3aa: CASSPSPSELFF
CDR3nt: TGTGCCAGCAGTCCGTCCCCGTCGGAGCTGTTTTTT

d_gene: TRBD2
len: 15
v_gene: TRBV19
abundance: -
j_gene: TRBJ2-3
CDR3aa: CASSMTSGTVDTQYF
CDR3nt: TGTGCCAGTAGTATGACTAGCGGGACGGTAGATACGCAGTATTTT

d_gene: -
len: 14
v_gene: TRBV7-2
abundance: -
j_gene: TRBJ2-5
CDR3aa: CASSFEAGQETQYF
CDR3nt: TGTGCCAGCAGCTTTGAGGCGGGCCAAGAGACCCAGTACTTC

d_gene: -
len: 16
v_gene: TRBV5-1
abundance: -
j_gene: TRBJ2-7
CDR3aa: CASSLAPPSDGYEQYF
CDR3nt: TGCGCCAGCAGCTTGGCCCCGCCATCAGACGGCTACGAGCAGTACTTC

d_gene: -
len: 12
v_gene: TRBV10-2
abundance: -
j_gene: TRBJ1-2
CDR3aa: CATMDGSYGYTF
CDR3nt: TGCGCCACCATGGACGGCTCCTATGGCTACACCTTC

d_gene: -
len: 14
v_gene: TRBV25-1
abundance: -
j_gene: TRBJ1-4
CDR3aa: CASSVGTASEKLFF
CDR3nt: TGTGCCAGCAGTGTCGGGACGGCCAGTGAAAAACTGTTTTTT

d_gene: -
len: 16
v_gene: TRBV27
abundance: -
j_gene: TRBJ2-7
CDR3aa: CASAPSLGGLSYEQYF
CDR3nt: TGTGCCAGCGCCCCATCTTTAGGGGGGCTCTCCTACGAGCAGTACTTC

d_gene: -
len: 15
v_gene: TRBV4-1
abundance: -
j_gene: TRBJ1-1
CDR3aa: CASSQEGIWNTEAFF
CDR3nt: TGCGCCAGCAGCCAAGAGGGAATCTGGAACACTGAAGCTTTCTTT

d_gene: -
len: 15
v_gene: TRBV27
abundance: -
j_gene: TRBJ1-5
CDR3aa: CASSFGRGSNQPQHF
CDR3nt: TGTGCCAGCAGTTTTGGGCGGGGAAGCAATCAGCCCCAGCATTTT

d_gene: -
len: 18
v_gene: TRBV5-1
abundance: once
j_gene: TRBJ1-3
CDR3aa: CASSYSGTAGNSGNTIYF
CDR3nt: TGCGCCAGCAGCTACTCCGGGACTGCAGGAAACTCTGGAAACACCATATATTTT

d_gene: TRBD1
len: 14
v_gene: TRBV2
abundance: once
j_gene: TRBJ2-1
CDR3aa: CASIGAGGYNEQFF
CDR3nt: TGTGCCAGCATCGGGGCAGGGGGCTACAATGAGCAGTTCTTC

d_gene: -
len: 15
v_gene: TRBV19
abundance: -
j_gene: TRBJ2-1
CDR3aa: CASSPFQGGYNEQFF
CDR3nt: TGTGCCAGTAGTCCCTTTCAGGGCGGGTACAATGAGCAGTTCTTC

d_gene: -
len: 13
v_gene: TRBV9
abundance: -
j_gene: TRBJ2-2
CDR3aa: CASSVEDSGELFF
CDR3nt: TGTGCCAGCAGCGTAGAAGATTCCGGGGAGCTGTTTTTT

d_gene: -
len: 14
v_gene: TRBV28
abundance: -
j_gene: TRBJ2-2
CDR3aa: CASSLNLNTGELFF
CDR3nt: TGTGCCAGCAGTTTAAATCTCAACACCGGGGAGCTGTTTTTT

d_gene: -
len: 14
v_gene: TRBV5-1
abundance: -
j_gene: TRBJ2-1
CDR3aa: CASSLGSSYNEQFF
CDR3nt: TGCGCCAGCAGCTTGGGGAGCTCCTACAATGAGCAGTTCTTC

d_gene: -
len: 14
v_gene: TRBV4-1
abundance: -
j_gene: TRBJ2-7
CDR3aa: CASSLGETDYEQYF
CDR3nt: TGCGCCAGCAGCCTGGGAGAGACAGACTACGAGCAGTACTTC

d_gene: TRBD2
len: 15
v_gene: TRBV5-6
abundance: -
j_gene: TRBJ2-3
CDR3aa: CASSLASGSSDTQYF
CDR3nt: TGTGCCAGCAGCTTGGCTAGCGGGAGCTCAGATACGCAGTATTTT

d_gene: -
len: 13
v_gene: TRBV27
abundance: -
j_gene: TRBJ2-3
CDR3aa: CASSLVFTDTQYF
CDR3nt: TGTGCCAGCAGTCTGGTATTCACAGATACGCAGTATTTT

d_gene: -
len: 12
v_gene: TRBV6-5
abundance: -
j_gene: TRBJ2-5
CDR3aa: CASTGSQETQYF
CDR3nt: TGTGCCAGCACCGGGTCCCAAGAGACCCAGTACTTC

d_gene: -
len: 16
v_gene: TRBV15
abundance: -
j_gene: TRBJ2-7
CDR3aa: CATSRVVGRSSYEQYF
CDR3nt: TGTGCCACCAGCAGAGTTGTGGGCAGGTCCTCCTACGAGCAGTACTTC

d_gene: -
len: 13
v_gene: TRBV5-1
abundance: -
j_gene: TRBJ2-1
CDR3aa: CASSLELNNEQFF
CDR3nt: TGCGCCAGCAGCTTGGAACTGAACAATGAGCAGTTCTTC

d_gene: -
len: 15
v_gene: TRBV4-1
abundance: -
j_gene: TRBJ2-1
CDR3aa: CASSQDWTGYNEQFF
CDR3nt: TGCGCCAGCAGCCAAGATTGGACCGGGTACAATGAGCAGTTCTTC

d_gene: -
len: 13
v_gene: TRBV4-1
abundance: -
j_gene: TRBJ2-7
CDR3aa: CASSHPGSYEQYF
CDR3nt: TGCGCCAGCAGCCACCCAGGCTCCTACGAGCAGTACTTC

d_gene: -
len: 15
v_gene: TRBV9
abundance: -
j_gene: TRBJ2-2
CDR3aa: CASSVFRDISGELFF
CDR3nt: TGTGCCAGCAGCGTTTTCAGGGATATATCGGGGGAGCTGTTTTTT

d_gene: TRBD1
len: 14
v_gene: TRBV19
abundance: -
j_gene: TRBJ1-2
CDR3aa: CASSIGQGAGGYTF
CDR3nt: TGTGCCAGTAGTATCGGACAGGGGGCGGGAGGCTACACCTTC

d_gene: -
len: 16
v_gene: TRBV7-3
abundance: -
j_gene: TRBJ2-7
CDR3aa: CASSLTPTTFSYEQYF
CDR3nt: TGTGCCAGCAGCCTCACTCCGACCACCTTCTCCTACGAGCAGTACTTC

d_gene: -
len: 13
v_gene: TRBV27
abundance: -
j_gene: TRBJ1-1
CDR3aa: CASSLGLNTEAFF
CDR3nt: TGTGCCAGCAGTTTAGGTCTGAACACTGAAGCTTTCTTT

d_gene: -
len: 13
v_gene: TRBV18
abundance: -
j_gene: TRBJ2-7
CDR3aa: CASSPRGNYEQYF
CDR3nt: TGTGCCAGCTCACCCCGCGGGAACTACGAGCAGTACTTC

d_gene: TRBD1
len: 12
v_gene: TRBV29-1
abundance: -
j_gene: TRBJ1-2
CDR3aa: CSVGTGVHGYTF
CDR3nt: TGCAGCGTTGGAACAGGGGTCCATGGCTACACCTTC

d_gene: -
len: 17
v_gene: TRBV5-1
abundance: -
j_gene: TRBJ2-3
CDR3aa: CASSLTNGGRGTDTQYF
CDR3nt: TGCGCCAGCAGCTTGACTAATGGGGGAAGGGGCACAGATACGCAGTATTTT

d_gene: -
len: 12
v_gene: TRBV11-2
abundance: -
j_gene: TRBJ2-1
CDR3aa: CASSFSVNEQFF
CDR3nt: TGTGCCAGCAGCTTCTCAGTTAATGAGCAGTTCTTC

d_gene: -
len: 15
v_gene: TRBV6-1
abundance: -
j_gene: TRBJ1-1
CDR3aa: CASSELTTPEAEAFF
CDR3nt: TGTGCCAGCAGTGAACTAACAACCCCGGAGGCTGAAGCTTTCTTT

d_gene: -
len: 14
v_gene: TRBV6-6
abundance: -
j_gene: TRBJ2-5
CDR3aa: CASSFNQGRETQYF
CDR3nt: TGTGCCAGCAGTTTCAATCAGGGGAGGGAGACCCAGTACTTC

d_gene: -
len: 11
v_gene: TRBV30
abundance: -
j_gene: TRBJ2-7
CDR3aa: CAWSTTYEQYF
CDR3nt: TGTGCCTGGAGTACGACCTACGAGCAGTACTTC

d_gene: -
len: 15
v_gene: TRBV5-1
abundance: -
j_gene: TRBJ2-2
CDR3aa: CASSLRASDTGELFF
CDR3nt: TGCGCCAGCAGCTTGCGGGCTAGCGACACCGGGGAGCTGTTTTTT

d_gene: -
len: 14
v_gene: TRBV7-9
abundance: -
j_gene: TRBJ2-7
CDR3aa: CASSLLIGSYEQYF
CDR3nt: TGTGCCAGCAGCTTGTTGATAGGGAGCTACGAGCAGTACTTC